The 3 T cell receptor beta chains below come from one sample, sequenced in a study of shared clonotypes between healthy human individuals. Sequencing was performed with immunoSEQ multiplex PCR; in TCRdb, only in-frame clones are kept and a portion is missing. Counted here are about 2 million clones, 85% to 95% occurring once; the ten biggest clones make up 0.13%. Sequenced: naive CD4+ T cells sorted from blood. Subset in this sample: CD45RA+ positively selected. Receptor source: a man younger than 35 in good health.

The CDR3 loop reads CASHTGDTDTQYF. DNA of the CDR3: TGCGCCAGCCACACAGGGGACACAGATACGCAGTATTTT. V is TRBV5-1 and J is TRBJ2-3, with TRBD1 identical over 7 bases. The CDR3 extends over 13 amino acids. With 7 bases clipped from V and 2 bases from J, the junction kept 4 bases outside the gene matches. CDR1 and CDR2 (germline): SGHRS, YFSETQ.

The chain couples TRBV6-1 to TRBJ1-2; 7 bases are a match to TRBD1. The CDR3 covers 14 residues. CDR1 MNHNS and CDR2 SASEGT come from the germline V gene. With V trimmed by 4 bases and J by 2 bases, 4 bases remained unmatched. CDR3 region: CASSATGTNYGYTF. Written as DNA, the CDR3 is TGTGCCAGCAGTGCGACAGGGACCAACTATGGCTACACCTTC.

V is TRBV28 and J is TRBJ1-2; no reliable D call. Germline-derived CDR1 and CDR2 are MDHEN and SYDVKM. V lost 6 bases and J lost 0, with 14 bases in between. This CDR3 has 15 residues. The CDR3 reads CASSLDPRANYGYTF. The CDR3 nucleotides are TGTGCCAGCAGCCTGGACCCGCGAGCTAACTATGGCTACACCTTC.